Listed here are 16 T cell receptor beta chains from one sample, sequenced in a study of cytomegalovirus exposure and HLA in healthy donors. Profiled with immunoSEQ multiplex PCR; TCRdb holds only in-frame clones, not every one. This table holds about 49,000 clones, 94% found once. The sequenced sample consisted of PBMCs. These receptor sequences come from a woman aged 18-29 years in good health and CMV-seropositive.

In its sample, this clone was seen once. J is TRBJ2-1 and V is TRBV4-3; 12 nucleotides align to TRBD2. In germline, CDR1 is LGHNA, CDR2 YSLEER. The CDR3 loop spans 18 amino acids. V shed 0 bases and J 3 bases; nucleotides not matched to a gene: 6. CDR3 region: CASSQEGGLAGNYNEQFF. CDR3 DNA sequence: TGCGCCAGCAGCCAAGAGGGCGGACTAGCGGGGAACTACAATGAGCAGTTCTTC.

This rearrangement joins TRBV6-5 to TRBJ2-4; TRBD2 matches 7 bases. The CDR3 covers 12 residues. V lost 1 base to trimming and J lost 10 bases; unmatched junction nucleotides: 1. Germline V gene data show CDR1 as MNHEY and CDR2 as SVGAGI. Here the CDR3 reads CASSYWGGIQYF. Here the CDR3 DNA reads TGTGCCAGCAGTTACTGGGGGGGAATTCAGTACTTC.

The V gene is TRBV23-1, the J gene TRBJ1-1, with D perhaps matching TRBD1 (6 bases). TRBV23-1 carries the ORF label, with uncertain function. The CDR3 spans 18 residues. The V gene lost 0 bases and the J gene lost 0 bases, with 17 bases spanning the gap. CDR3 residues: CASSQSRGGSRVNTEAFF. CDR3 sequence (DNA): TGCGCCAGCAGTCAATCGAGGGGGGGCTCAAGGGTGAACACTGAAGCTTTCTTT.

This chain joins TRBV6-4 and TRBJ2-3; 9 bases map to TRBD1. With V trimmed by 6 bases and J by 0 bases, 4 bases remained unmatched. The CDR3 covers 15 residues. Germline V gene lookup returns CDR1 MRHNA and CDR2 SNTAGT. Here the CDR3 reads CASSPTGGSTDTQYF. For the CDR3, the DNA is TGTGCCAGCAGCCCGACAGGGGGAAGCACAGATACGCAGTATTTT.

The V and J genes are TRBV18 and TRBJ2-5; 9 nucleotides match TRBD2. Germline lookup yields CDR1 KGHSH and CDR2 LQKENI. The CDR3 is made up of 17 amino acids. After removal of 4 bases from V and 4 bases from J, the junction contained 13 bases not matched to a gene. For the CDR3, the DNA is TGTGCCAGCTCACGGACAGCGGCTAGCGGGAAATCAGAGACCCAGTACTTC. Its translation: CASSRTAASGKSETQYF.

This clone was observed once. J is TRBJ2-2 and V is TRBV11-2; D perhaps matches TRBD2 (5 bases). This CDR3 comprises 14 residues. The V gene's germline CDR1 is SGHAT and CDR2 FQNNGV. Trimming cost V 1 base and J 6 bases, with 9 bases left between them. CDR3 DNA sequence: TGTGCCAGCAGCTTAGGAATGGAGGCCGGGGAGCTGTTTTTT. Amino acids: CASSLGMEAGELFF.

The genes are TRBV2 and TRBJ1-5, with D tentatively TRBD1 (6 bases). The CDR3 loop spans 13 amino acids. Germline CDR1 and CDR2: SNHLY and FYNNEI. Trimming removed 8 bases from V and 6 bases from J, with 14 bases in between. CDR3: CASSLGQSQPQHF. The CDR3 DNA reads as TGTGCCAGCTCTTTAGGACAGAGTCAGCCCCAGCATTTT.

This clone occurred once. The rearrangement joins TRBV29-1 to TRBJ2-7, with a weak D call TRBD2 (6 bases). Trimming shortened V by 4 bases and J by 2 bases, and 12 bases separated the two germline ends. The CDR3 loop spans 13 amino acids. Germline values: CDR1 SQVTM, CDR2 ANQGSEA. In nucleotides, the CDR3 is TGCAGCGTTGGTAGTAGCGGAACCTACGAGCAGTACTTC. Its translation: CSVGSSGTYEQYF.

The chain carries TRBV7-2 and TRBJ2-7; 7 bases line up with TRBD2. Trimming removed 6 bases from V and 0 bases from J; junction bases left unmatched: 2. The CDR3 runs 13 residues. Germline CDR1 reads SGHTA; CDR2 reads FQGNSA. The CDR3 nucleotides read TGTGCCAGCAGTTGGGACTACTCCTACGAGCAGTACTTC. Its protein is CASSWDYSYEQYF.

The chain uses TRBV6-5 and TRBJ2-7, with D possibly matching TRBD1 (5 bases). V was pared by 5 bases and J by 2 bases, with 13 bases between. Per the germline V gene, CDR1 is MNHEY and CDR2 is SVGAGI. This CDR3 spans 14 amino acids. CDR3 nucleotides: TGTGCCAGCAGTCGATCGGACATCGCCTACGAGCAGTACTTC. It translates to CASSRSDIAYEQYF.

This chain uses TRBV28 with TRBJ1-2, with 7 bases lining up with TRBD1. With V trimmed by 7 bases and J by 8 bases, 7 bases remained unmatched. Germline V CDR1 and CDR2: MDHEN, SYDVKM. This CDR3 comprises 12 residues. CDR3 nucleotides: TGTGCCAGCAAAACCGACAGGGTGGGCTACACCTTC. This translates into CASKTDRVGYTF.

CDR3 DNA sequence: TGTGCCAGCAGCCTAGGGGTTAGCGAGCAGTACTTC. Protein sequence: CASSLGVSEQYF. The V gene is TRBV16, the J gene TRBJ2-7, with D possibly matching TRBD1 (5 bases). V was pared by 4 bases and J by 6 bases, with 10 bases between. The CDR3 is 12 amino acids. CDR1 is KGHSY, CDR2 FQNENV, per germline. The entire variable domain, with the rest obtained from reference TRBV16 and TRBJ2-7, is as follows: GEEVAQTPKHLVRGEGQKAKLYCAPIKGHSYVFWYQQVLKNEFKFLISFQNENVFDETGMPKERFSAKCLPNSPCSLEIQATKLEDSAVYFCASSLGVSEQYFGPGTRLTVT.

Concerning this clone itself: Other nucleotide sequences from this sample produce the same CDR3. This chain links TRBV27 with TRBJ1-1; TRBD1 aligns across 9 bases. Germline CDR1 is MNHEY and CDR2 is SMNVEV (reference sequence). The CDR3 has 15 residues. V lost 3 bases and J lost 2; bases outside the gene matches: 4. DNA for the CDR3: TGTGCCAGCAGTTTCGGGACAGGGTTAAACACTGAAGCTTTCTTT. It translates to CASSFGTGLNTEAFF.

This rearrangement joins TRBV11-1 to TRBJ1-3; D ambiguous. V lost 2 bases, J lost 1 base, and 6 bases lay in between. Germline CDR1 reads SGHAT; CDR2 reads FQDESV (reference sequence). CDR3 length equals 14 residues. CDR3: CASSLTISGNTIYF. Here the CDR3 DNA reads TGTGCCAGCAGCTTAACTATATCTGGAAACACCATATATTTT.

This chain uses TRBV6-6 with TRBJ2-7, with D maybe TRBD2 (5 bases). CDR3 length equals 13 residues. The V end lost 10 bases, the J end lost 7 bases, and 20 bases lay between the germline ends. The V gene's germline CDR1 is MNHNY and CDR2 SVGAGI (reference sequence). This CDR3 reads CATGEGPRYEQYF. The CDR3 DNA sequence: TGTGCCACCGGCGAGGGTCCCCGCTATGAGCAGTACTTC.

The chain carries TRBV12-5 and TRBJ2-1, with a weak D call TRBD1 (5 bases). Trimming took off 4 bases at V and 8 bases at J, with 15 bases between the two ends. From germline, CDR1 is LGHNT and CDR2 FRNRAP. This CDR3 is 14 amino acids long. The CDR3 here is CASGWLFQGDEQFF. CDR3 sequence (DNA): TGTGCTAGTGGTTGGCTCTTCCAGGGTGATGAGCAGTTCTTC.